The next 24 T cell receptor beta chains were all read from a single sample in a study of blood T cells in healthy people across ages. Primers used in a second PCR of roughly 6 to 12 cycles were a sample-barcoded 5' primer and a J-beta primer mix. TCRdb redid the calling of the 5' RACE reads with MiXCR, one entry per CDR3 protein. The sample lists roughly 1.7 million distinct CDR3 sequences; about 32% were seen once. Specimen: blood. The receptors here all came from a young woman in good health.

A word on this clonotype: The junction shows a germline mismatch at one end, possibly a read error. The genes are TRBV5-1 and TRBJ2-6, with 7 bases fitting TRBD2. Germline CDR1 SGHRS, CDR2 YFSETQ. The CDR3 totals 19 residues. The CDR3 sequence is CTSSLRSGAGVSGANILTF. CDR3 nucleotides: TGCACCAGCAGCTTAAGGAGCGGGGCCGGGGTGTCTGGGGCCAACATCCTGACTTTC. The full variable domain, rest sourced from reference TRBV5-1 and TRBJ2-6, is KAGVTQTPRYLIKTRGQQVTLSCSPISGHRSVSWYQQTPGQGLQFLFEYFSETQRNKGNFPGRFSGRQFSNSRSEMNVSTLELGDSALYLCTSSLRSGAGVSGANILTFGAGSRLTVL.

The count of this clonotype is one. The chain couples TRBV27 to TRBJ2-7; 7 bases fit TRBD1. The CDR3 extends over 16 amino acids. The V gene's germline CDR1 is MNHEY and CDR2 SMNVEV (reference sequence). V was pared by 0 bases and J by 0 bases, with 5 bases of the junction left unmatched. CDR3 sequence: CASSLSRTGSSYEQYF. The CDR3, as DNA: TGTGCCAGCAGTTTATCCCGGACAGGAAGCTCCTACGAGCAGTACTTC.

This chain joins TRBV23-1 and TRBJ1-4; weak D call: TRBD1 (5 bases). TRBV23-1 is an open reading frame, and its role is uncertain. CDR3 length: 16 residues. V was clipped by 8 bases and J by 7 bases, with 23 bases between them. CDR3 DNA: TGCGCCAGCGGAACCTGGGACTCCCAGAGCGGTGAAAAACTGTTTTTT. It yields the protein CASGTWDSQSGEKLFF.

This clonotype occurred once. The rearrangement joins TRBV6-1 to TRBJ1-4; 8 bases agree with TRBD1. Trimming at V came to 5 bases and at J to 8 bases, leaving 4 bases not matched to a gene. CDR3 length: 13 amino acids. The germline V gene has CDR1 MNHNS and CDR2 SASEGT. CDR3: CASSRTGREKLFF. CDR3 sequence (DNA): TGTGCCAGCAGTAGGACAGGGAGGGAAAAACTGTTTTTT.

The chain employs TRBV20-1 and TRBJ1-6, with D possibly being TRBD1 (5 bases). Trimming took off 0 bases at V and 0 bases at J, with 9 bases between the two ends. The CDR3 loop spans 16 amino acids. Germline CDR1 DFQATT, CDR2 SNEGSKA (reference sequence). CDR3 in amino acids: CSARDGGGSYNSPLHF. Written as DNA, the CDR3 is TGCAGTGCTAGAGATGGGGGGGGCTCCTATAATTCACCCCTCCACTTT.

This chain connects TRBV11-2 to TRBJ2-6; unclear D gene. This CDR3 spans 18 amino acids. Per germline, CDR1 SGHAT and CDR2 FQNNGV. V lost 1 base and J 4 bases, leaving 17 bases between the germline ends. Written as DNA, the CDR3 is TGTGCCAGCAGCTTAGGGCCCAGAAAAGTTGTGGGGGCCAACGTCCTGACTTTC. It translates to CASSLGPRKVVGANVLTF. The full variable domain, in which reference TRBV11-2 and TRBJ2-6 provide the parts outside the CDR3, is EAGVAQSPRYKIIEKRQSVAFWCNPISGHATLYWYQQILGQGPKLLIQFQNNGVVDDSQLPKDRFSAERLKGVDSTLKIQPAKLEDSAVYLCASSLGPRKVVGANVLTFGAGSRLTVL.

This chain connects TRBV18 to TRBJ1-5; TRBD1 matches at 8 bases. The length of the CDR3 is 16 residues. V shed 3 bases, J shed 4 bases, and the junction held 8 bases outside the gene matches. Germline V lookup: CDR1 KGHSH, CDR2 LQKENI. The CDR3 nucleotides read TGTGCCAGCTCACCTAACAGGGGGGATCGGAATCAGCCCCAGCATTTT. It codes for CASSPNRGDRNQPQHF.

Concerning this clonotype itself: A read error is possible here, since a much larger clone lies one base away. The genes are TRBV4-1 and TRBJ2-4; 9 positions match TRBD2. The DNA end lines up better with TRBJ2-7; the J call may be wrong. The CDR3 runs 18 residues. The germline gives CDR1 MGHRA, CDR2 YSYEKL. CDR3 bases: TGCGCCAACAGCCAAGAAGGCGGTAGCGGGGGAATGGCCTACGAGCAGTACTTC. Translating gives CANSQEGGSGGMAYEQYF.

The genes are TRBV19 and TRBJ1-2; TRBD1 might be the D (6 bases). Germline lookup yields CDR1 LNHDA and CDR2 SQIVND (reference sequence). This CDR3 spans 15 amino acids. V was trimmed by 3 bases and J by 6 bases, leaving 17 bases between them. The CDR3 DNA is TGTGCCAGTAGTATTAAGTCGGCCGGGGGCGATGGCTACACCTTC. Amino acid sequence: CASSIKSAGGDGYTF.

The genes are TRBV7-9 and TRBJ2-1; 8 nucleotides line up with TRBD2. With V trimmed by 5 bases and J by 3 bases, 12 bases remained unmatched. Germline-derived CDR1 and CDR2 are SEHNR and FQNEAQ (reference sequence). This CDR3 region has 17 residues. CDR3 coding DNA: TGTGCCAGCAGCGCCAAGGGGCTAGCGGGCCTCTACAATGAGCAGTTCTTC. This sequence encodes CASSAKGLAGLYNEQFF.

This clonotype was observed once. This sequence joins TRBV27 and TRBJ2-4; TRBD1 matches at 7 bases. The DNA matches TRBJ2-7 better at its end, which makes the J call doubtful. Per the germline V gene, CDR1 is MNHEY and CDR2 is SMNVEV (reference sequence). This CDR3 region has 15 residues. The CDR3 loop is CASSFQRTGVYEQYF. Written as DNA, the CDR3 is TGTGCCAGCAGTTTCCAGCGCACAGGGGTCTACGAGCAGTACTTC.

The genes are TRBV27 and TRBJ2-5; TRBD1 aligns across 8 bases. CDR3 length: 16 residues. In germline, CDR1 is MNHEY, CDR2 SMNVEV (reference sequence). The V segment lost 5 bases and the J segment 10 bases; nucleotides outside the gene matches: 18. Here the CDR3 DNA reads TGTGCCAGCAGTCCCCAGGGGGCGGTTTCGCCAATGGACCAGTACTTC. It encodes CASSPQGAVSPMDQYF.

The count of this clonotype is one. This sequence may be a read error, since a much larger clone differs from it by one base. This chain connects TRBV13 to TRBJ2-1; no definite D call. The CDR3 is 12 residues long. Trimming shortened V by 4 bases and J by 10 bases, and 11 bases separated the two germline ends. The germline gives CDR1 PRHDT, CDR2 FYEKMQ (reference sequence). The DNA for the CDR3 is TGTGCCAGCAGCTGGGGTTTAGACGAGCAGTTCTTC. Translating gives CASSWGLDEQFF.

V is TRBV28 and J is TRBJ2-7; the D is unclear. The J call may be incorrect, as the DNA end agrees better with TRBJ2-5. Germline lookup yields CDR1 MDHEN and CDR2 SYDVKM. This CDR3 has 13 amino acids. The CDR3 loop is CASSLIGRETQYF. The CDR3 coding sequence is TGTGCCAGCAGTTTAATCGGACGGGAGACCCAGTACTTC.

In this sample, this clonotype turned up a few times. This chain links TRBV7-3 with TRBJ2-1, with TRBD2 matching over 10 bases. With V trimmed by 5 bases and J by 1 base, 5 bases remained unmatched. Looked up from germline, CDR1 is SGHTA and CDR2 is FQGTGA. This CDR3 comprises 16 residues. The chain's CDR3 is CASSVIAGGSYNEQFF. The CDR3 DNA reads as TGTGCCAGCAGCGTAATAGCGGGGGGTTCCTACAATGAGCAGTTCTTC.

The V and J genes are TRBV5-5 and TRBJ1-2; 9 bases are shared with TRBD1. The CDR3 sequence is 14 residues long. Germline V gives CDR1 SGHKS, CDR2 YYEKEE (reference sequence). Germline trimming cut 4 bases from V and 4 bases from J; bases unmatched to any gene: 5. CDR3 region: CASSQSGQGYGYTF. CDR3 coding DNA: TGTGCCAGCAGCCAGTCGGGACAGGGCTATGGCTACACCTTC.

CDR3: CASSQDRVRHGYTF. The CDR3 nucleotides read TGCGCCAGCAGCCAAGACCGGGTAAGGCATGGCTACACCTTC. This sequence joins TRBV4-1 and TRBJ1-2; D is ambiguous. Germline CDR1 is MGHRA and CDR2 is YSYEKL. This CDR3 is built from 14 residues. V was cut by 0 bases and J by 6 bases, with 11 bases left in between.

V is TRBV6-5 and J is TRBJ1-1; D is ambiguous. Trimming removed 2 bases from V and 3 bases from J, with 4 bases in between. CDR3 length: 12 residues. CDR1 and CDR2 from the germline V gene are MNHEY and SVGAGI. CDR3: CASSYGHTEAFF. As DNA, the CDR3 is TGTGCCAGCAGTTACGGCCACACTGAAGCTTTCTTT.

Comment on this clonotype: A junction end diverges from the germline sequence, so it may reflect a read error. This chain uses TRBV7-2 with TRBJ2-5; D is possibly TRBD2 (7 bases). The CDR3 is made up of 16 amino acids. Germline V gene sequence: CDR1 SGHTA, CDR2 FQGNSA. In DNA, the CDR3 is TGTGCTTGCAGCTTACGGGCGGGGGCGACCCAAGAGGCCCAGTACTTC. Encoded protein: CACSLRAGATQEAQYF.

This clonotype has more than one count but fewer than ten. The chain has TRBV7-8 and TRBJ2-5; D unresolved. Germline loops: CDR1 SGHVS, CDR2 FQNEAQ. Trimming cost V 1 base and J 4 bases, with 16 bases left between them. This CDR3 region has 16 residues. The CDR3 spells CASSLGGPELSETQYF. CDR3 nucleotides: TGTGCCAGCAGCTTAGGCGGACCAGAACTGTCAGAGACCCAGTACTTC.

A note on this clonotype: This could be a read error, since a much larger clone is one nucleotide away. The gene calls are TRBV3-1 and TRBJ2-1; 7 bases match TRBD1. The CDR3 totals 13 residues. Germline-derived CDR1 and CDR2 are LGHDT and YNNKEL (reference sequence). The CDR3 nucleotides are TGTGCCGGCAGCCAAGACAGGGCAGGTGAGCAGTTCTTC. Its translation: CAGSQDRAGEQFF.

About this clonotype: A read error may account for a junction end that differs from germline. J is TRBJ2-2 and V is TRBV25-1; 11 nucleotides agree with TRBD2. This CDR3 has 16 amino acids. Germline values: CDR1 MGHDK, CDR2 SYGVNS. CDR3 nucleotides: TGTGCCAGCAGGGGACTAGCGGACGGAGGGACCGGGGTGCTGTTTTTT. It codes for CASRGLADGGTGVLFF. Complete variable domain (other parts from reference TRBV25-1 and TRBJ2-2): EADIYQTPRYLVIGTGKKITLECSQTMGHDKMYWYQQDPGMELHLIHYSYGVNSTEKGDLSSESTVSRIRTEHFPLTLESARPSHTSQYLCASRGLADGGTGVLFFGEGSRLTVL.

This clonotype has only a few counts. The chain recombines TRBV7-9 with TRBJ2-6; the match to TRBD2 covers 10 bases. There are 19 residues in the CDR3. From germline, CDR1 is SEHNR and CDR2 FQNEAQ (reference sequence). V gave up 5 bases and J gave up 2 bases; unmatched junction bases: 12. The CDR3: CASSAPGLARHTGANVLTF. The CDR3 coding sequence is TGTGCCAGCAGCGCACCGGGACTAGCGCGACATACTGGGGCCAACGTCCTGACTTTC. Based on the CDR3 plus reference TRBV7-9 and TRBJ2-6, the full variable domain is DTGVSQNPRHKITKRGQNVTFRCDPISEHNRLYWYRQTLGQGPEFLTYFQNEAQLEKSRLLSDRFSAERPKGSFSTLEIQRTEQGDSAMYLCASSAPGLARHTGANVLTFGAGSRLTVL.

This clonotype was seen once. This rearrangement joins TRBV21-1 to TRBJ2-3; the DNA was not used to check the table's D call, TRBD1. TRBV21-1 is assigned pseudogene status. CDR3 length equals 14 residues. CDR3 DNA sequence: TGTGCCAGTAGCCACGGCCCCACGGGGGATACGCAGTATTTT. Protein: CASSHGPTGDTQYF.